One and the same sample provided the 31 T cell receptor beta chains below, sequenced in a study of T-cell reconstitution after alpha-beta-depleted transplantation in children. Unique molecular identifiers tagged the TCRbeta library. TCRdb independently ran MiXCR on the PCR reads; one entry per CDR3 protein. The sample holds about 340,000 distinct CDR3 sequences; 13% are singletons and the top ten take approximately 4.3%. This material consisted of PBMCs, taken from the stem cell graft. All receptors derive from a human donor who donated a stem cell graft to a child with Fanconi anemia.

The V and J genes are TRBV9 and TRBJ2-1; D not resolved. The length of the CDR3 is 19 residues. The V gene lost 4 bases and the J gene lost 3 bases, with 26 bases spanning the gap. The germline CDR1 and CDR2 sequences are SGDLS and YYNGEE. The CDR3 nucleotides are TGTGCCAGCAGCCAAGGCCCCGGACCGAGGAGCGCCAACTACAATGAGCAGTTCTTC. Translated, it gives CASSQGPGPRSANYNEQFF. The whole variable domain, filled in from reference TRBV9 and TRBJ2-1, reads DSGVTQTPKHLITATGQRVTLRCSPRSGDLSVYWYQQSLDQGLQFLIQYYNGEERAKGNILERFSAQQFPDLHSELNLSSLELGDSALYFCASSQGPGPRSANYNEQFFGPGTRLTVL.

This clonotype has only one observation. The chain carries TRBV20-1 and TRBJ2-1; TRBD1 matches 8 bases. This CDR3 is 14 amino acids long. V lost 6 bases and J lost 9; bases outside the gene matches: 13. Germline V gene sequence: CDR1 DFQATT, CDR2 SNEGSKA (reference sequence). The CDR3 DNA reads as TGCAGTGCCAGGCCCAGGGGGCTAATTACTGAGCAGTTCTTC. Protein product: CSARPRGLITEQFF.

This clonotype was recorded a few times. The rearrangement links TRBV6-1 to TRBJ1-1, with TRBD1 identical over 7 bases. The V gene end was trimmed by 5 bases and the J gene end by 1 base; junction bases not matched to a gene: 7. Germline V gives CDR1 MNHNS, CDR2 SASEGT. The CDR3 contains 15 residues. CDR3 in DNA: TGTGCCAGCAGTCCCCCGGGACAGAGGAACACTGAAGCTTTCTTT. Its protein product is CASSPPGQRNTEAFF.

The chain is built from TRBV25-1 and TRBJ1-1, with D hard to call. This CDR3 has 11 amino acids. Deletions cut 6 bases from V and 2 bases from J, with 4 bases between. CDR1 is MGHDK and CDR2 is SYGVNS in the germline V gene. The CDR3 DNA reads TGTGCCAGCAGGATAAACACTGAAGCTTTCTTT. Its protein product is CASRINTEAFF.

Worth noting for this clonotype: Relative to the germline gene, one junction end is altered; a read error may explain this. CDR3 coding DNA: TGCTCCAGCAGCACCCAGGAGGTAGCCGGTTACAATGAGCAGTTCTTC. Protein product: CSSSTQEVAGYNEQFF. The chain couples TRBV5-1 to TRBJ2-1, with D possibly being TRBD2 (5 bases). CDR3 length: 16 residues. Germline CDR1 SGHRS, CDR2 YFSETQ.

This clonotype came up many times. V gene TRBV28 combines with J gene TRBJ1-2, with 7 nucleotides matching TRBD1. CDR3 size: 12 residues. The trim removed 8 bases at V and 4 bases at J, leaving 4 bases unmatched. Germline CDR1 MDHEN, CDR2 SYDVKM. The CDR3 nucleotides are TGTGCCAGCGATGACAGGGCCTATGGCTACACCTTC. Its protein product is CASDDRAYGYTF.

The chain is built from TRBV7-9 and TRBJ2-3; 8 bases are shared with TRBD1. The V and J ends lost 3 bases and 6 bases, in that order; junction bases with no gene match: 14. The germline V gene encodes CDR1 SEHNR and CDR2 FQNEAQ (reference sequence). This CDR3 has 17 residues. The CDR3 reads CASSLGAGTGTLDTQYF. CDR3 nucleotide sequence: TGTGCCAGCAGCTTGGGCGCTGGGACAGGAACCCTCGATACGCAGTATTTT.

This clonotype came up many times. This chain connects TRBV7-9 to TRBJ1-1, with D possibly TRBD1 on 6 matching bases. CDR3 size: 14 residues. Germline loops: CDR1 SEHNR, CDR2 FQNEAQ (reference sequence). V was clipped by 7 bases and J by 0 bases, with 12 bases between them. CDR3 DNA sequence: TGTGCCAGCAAGTTGGGACAACTGAACACTGAAGCTTTCTTT. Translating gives CASKLGQLNTEAFF.

The CDR3 coding sequence is TGTGCCAGCAGCCATCACTGGGGGACTTCGAGGGGGTACGAGCAGTACTTC. This encodes CASSHHWGTSRGYEQYF. The chain links TRBV3-1 to TRBJ2-7, with D perhaps given as TRBD1 or TRBD2 (6 bases each). The ends were cut back, 3 bases at V and 4 bases at J, with 22 bases in the middle. This CDR3 spans 17 amino acids. Germline CDR1 LGHDT, CDR2 YNNKEL (reference sequence).

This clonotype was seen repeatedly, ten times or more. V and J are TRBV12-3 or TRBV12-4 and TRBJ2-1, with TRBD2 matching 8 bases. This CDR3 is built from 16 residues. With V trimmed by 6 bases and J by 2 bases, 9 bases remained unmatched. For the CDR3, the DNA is TGTGCCAGCAGCCCCCGGGGGGGGGTTACCTACAATGAGCAGTTCTTC. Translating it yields CASSPRGGVTYNEQFF.

The CDR3: CASSNPRTGGANISYNEQFF. CDR3 in DNA: TGTGCCAGCAGCAACCCTCGGACAGGGGGCGCGAATATCTCCTACAATGAGCAGTTCTTC. This sequence joins TRBV9 and TRBJ2-1; TRBD1 agrees at 11 bases. Germline V gives CDR1 SGDLS, CDR2 YYNGEE. Trimming at V came to 4 bases and at J to 0 bases, leaving 15 bases not matched to a gene. The CDR3 spans 20 residues.

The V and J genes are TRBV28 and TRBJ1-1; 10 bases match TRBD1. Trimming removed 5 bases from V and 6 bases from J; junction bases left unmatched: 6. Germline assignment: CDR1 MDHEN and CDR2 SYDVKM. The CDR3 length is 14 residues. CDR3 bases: TGTGCCAGCAGTCGGGACAGGGGAGTCTCTGAAGCTTTCTTT. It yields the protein CASSRDRGVSEAFF.

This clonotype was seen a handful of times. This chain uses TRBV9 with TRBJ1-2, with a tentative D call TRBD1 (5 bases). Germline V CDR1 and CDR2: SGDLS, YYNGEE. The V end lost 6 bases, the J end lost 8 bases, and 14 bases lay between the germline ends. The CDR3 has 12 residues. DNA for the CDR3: TGTGCCAGCACCGGGCAGGGTGAAGGCTACACCTTC. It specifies CASTGQGEGYTF.

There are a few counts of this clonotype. The CDR3 sequence: CASSLSPDYEQYV. DNA for the CDR3: TGCGCCAGCAGCTTGTCTCCAGACTACGAGCAGTACGTC. The V call is TRBV5-1, the J call TRBJ2-7; unclear D gene. CDR3 length: 13 residues. Germline V gene data show CDR1 as SGHRS and CDR2 as YFSETQ. The V end lost 1 base, the J end lost 3 bases, and 8 bases lay between the germline ends.

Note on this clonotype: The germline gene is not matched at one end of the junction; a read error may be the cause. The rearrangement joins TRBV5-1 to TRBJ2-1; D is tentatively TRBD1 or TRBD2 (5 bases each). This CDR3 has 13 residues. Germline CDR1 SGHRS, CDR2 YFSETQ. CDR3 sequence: CASSLGDLNEEFF. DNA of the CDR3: TGCGCCAGCAGCTTGGGGGACCTCAATGAGGAGTTCTTC.

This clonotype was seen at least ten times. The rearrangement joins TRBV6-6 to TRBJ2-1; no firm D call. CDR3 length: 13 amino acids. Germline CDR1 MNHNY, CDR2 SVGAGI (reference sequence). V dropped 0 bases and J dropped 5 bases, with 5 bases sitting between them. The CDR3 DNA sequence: TGTGCCAGCAGTTACTCGGAAAACAATGAGCAGTTCTTC. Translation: CASSYSENNEQFF.

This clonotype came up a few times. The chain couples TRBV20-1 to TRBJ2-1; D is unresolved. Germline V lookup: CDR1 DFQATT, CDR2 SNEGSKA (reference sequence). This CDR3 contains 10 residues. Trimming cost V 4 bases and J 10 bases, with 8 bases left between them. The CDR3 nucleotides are TGCAGTGCTACAGCTGGCGAGCAGTTCTTC. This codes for CSATAGEQFF.

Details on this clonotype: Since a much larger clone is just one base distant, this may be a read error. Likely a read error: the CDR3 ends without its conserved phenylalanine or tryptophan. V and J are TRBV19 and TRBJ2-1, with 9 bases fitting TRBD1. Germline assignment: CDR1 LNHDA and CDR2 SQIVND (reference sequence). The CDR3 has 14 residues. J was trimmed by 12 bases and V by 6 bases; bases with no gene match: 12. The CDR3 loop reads CASRPGQGRGAQFL. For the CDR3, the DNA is TGTGCCAGTAGACCGGGACAGGGTCGGGGGGCGCAGTTCCTC.

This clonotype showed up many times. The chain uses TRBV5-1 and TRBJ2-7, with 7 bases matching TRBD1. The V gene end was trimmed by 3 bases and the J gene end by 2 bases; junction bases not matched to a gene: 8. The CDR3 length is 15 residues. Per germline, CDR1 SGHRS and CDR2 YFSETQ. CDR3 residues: CASSSGQVQTYEQYF. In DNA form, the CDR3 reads TGCGCCAGCAGCTCAGGACAGGTCCAAACCTACGAGCAGTACTTC.

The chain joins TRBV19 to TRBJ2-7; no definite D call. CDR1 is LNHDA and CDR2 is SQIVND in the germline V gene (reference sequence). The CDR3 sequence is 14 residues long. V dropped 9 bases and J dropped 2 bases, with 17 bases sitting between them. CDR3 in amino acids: CASHSENIPYEQYF. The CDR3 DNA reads TGTGCCAGCCACTCGGAGAACATACCCTACGAGCAGTACTTC.

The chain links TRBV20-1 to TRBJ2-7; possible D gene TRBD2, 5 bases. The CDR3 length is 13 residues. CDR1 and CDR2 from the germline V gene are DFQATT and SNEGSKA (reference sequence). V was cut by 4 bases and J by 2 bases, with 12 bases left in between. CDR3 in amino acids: CSAKGSTTYEQYF. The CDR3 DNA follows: TGCAGTGCTAAAGGGAGCACCACCTACGAGCAGTACTTC.

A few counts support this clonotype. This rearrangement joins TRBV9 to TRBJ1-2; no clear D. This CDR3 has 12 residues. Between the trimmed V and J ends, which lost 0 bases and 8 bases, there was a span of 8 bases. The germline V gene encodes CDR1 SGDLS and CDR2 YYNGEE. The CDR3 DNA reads TGTGCCAGCAGCGTAGGGACCGGGGGCTACACCTTC. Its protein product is CASSVGTGGYTF.

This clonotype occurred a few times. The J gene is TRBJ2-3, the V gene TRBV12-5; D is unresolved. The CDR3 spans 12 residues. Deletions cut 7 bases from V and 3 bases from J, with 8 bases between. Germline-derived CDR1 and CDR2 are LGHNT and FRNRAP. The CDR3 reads CASAPTTDTQYF. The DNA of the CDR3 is TGTGCTAGTGCTCCAACAACAGATACGCAGTATTTT.

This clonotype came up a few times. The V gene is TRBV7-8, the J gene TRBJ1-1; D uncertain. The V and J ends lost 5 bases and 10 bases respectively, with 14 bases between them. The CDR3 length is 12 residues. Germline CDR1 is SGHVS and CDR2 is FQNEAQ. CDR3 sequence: CASSPPGPGAFF. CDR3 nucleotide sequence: TGTGCCAGCAGCCCACCGGGCCCCGGAGCTTTCTTT.

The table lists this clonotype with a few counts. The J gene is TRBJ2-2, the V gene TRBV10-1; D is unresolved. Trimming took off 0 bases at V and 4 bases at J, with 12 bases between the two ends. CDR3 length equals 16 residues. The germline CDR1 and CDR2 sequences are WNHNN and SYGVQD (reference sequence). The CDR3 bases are TGCGCCAGCAGTGAGTCAGGTCTCGCACTCACCGGGGAGCTGTTTTTT. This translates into CASSESGLALTGELFF.

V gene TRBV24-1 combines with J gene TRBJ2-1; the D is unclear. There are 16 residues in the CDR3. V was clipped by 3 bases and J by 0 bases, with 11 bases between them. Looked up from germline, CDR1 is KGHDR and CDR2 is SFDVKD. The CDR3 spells CATSDIQTSSYNEQFF. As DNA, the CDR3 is TGTGCCACCAGTGATATCCAAACGAGCTCCTACAATGAGCAGTTCTTC.

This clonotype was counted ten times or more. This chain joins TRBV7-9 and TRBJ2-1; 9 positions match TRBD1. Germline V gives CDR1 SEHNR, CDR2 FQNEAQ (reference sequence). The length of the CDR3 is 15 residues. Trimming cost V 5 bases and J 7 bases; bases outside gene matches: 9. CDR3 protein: CASSARTGVKNEQFF. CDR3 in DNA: TGTGCCAGCAGCGCCCGGACAGGGGTAAAGAATGAGCAGTTCTTC.

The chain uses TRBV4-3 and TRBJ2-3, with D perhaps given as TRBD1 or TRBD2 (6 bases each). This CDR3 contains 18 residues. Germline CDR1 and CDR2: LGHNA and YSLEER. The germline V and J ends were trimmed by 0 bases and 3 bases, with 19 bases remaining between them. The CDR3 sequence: CASSQEGGRGWFTDTQYF. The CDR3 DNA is TGCGCCAGCAGCCAAGAGGGGGGCAGAGGATGGTTTACAGATACGCAGTATTTT.

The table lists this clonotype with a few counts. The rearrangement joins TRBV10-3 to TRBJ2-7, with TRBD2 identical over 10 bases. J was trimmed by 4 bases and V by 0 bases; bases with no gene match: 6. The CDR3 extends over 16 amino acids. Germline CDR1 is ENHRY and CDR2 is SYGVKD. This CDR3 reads CAISESMPSGGYEQYF. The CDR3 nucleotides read TGTGCCATCAGTGAGTCGATGCCTAGCGGGGGTTACGAGCAGTACTTC.

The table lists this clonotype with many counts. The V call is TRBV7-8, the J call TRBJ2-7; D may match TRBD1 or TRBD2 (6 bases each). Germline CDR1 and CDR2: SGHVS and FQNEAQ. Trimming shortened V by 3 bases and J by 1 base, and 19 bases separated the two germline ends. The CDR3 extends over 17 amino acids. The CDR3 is CASSFGMTGAQSYEQYV. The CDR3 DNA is TGTGCCAGCAGCTTTGGGATGACGGGGGCGCAGTCCTACGAGCAGTACGTC.

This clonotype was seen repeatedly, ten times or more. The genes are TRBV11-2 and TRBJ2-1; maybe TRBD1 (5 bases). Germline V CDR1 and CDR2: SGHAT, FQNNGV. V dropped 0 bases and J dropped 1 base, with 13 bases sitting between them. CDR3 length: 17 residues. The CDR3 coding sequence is TGTGCCAGCAGCTTAGATCTCAGGGTGGGGTCCTACAATGAGCAGTTCTTC. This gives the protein CASSLDLRVGSYNEQFF. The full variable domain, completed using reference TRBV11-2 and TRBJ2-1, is EAGVAQSPRYKIIEKRQSVAFWCNPISGHATLYWYQQILGQGPKLLIQFQNNGVVDDSQLPKDRFSAERLKGVDSTLKIQPAKLEDSAVYLCASSLDLRVGSYNEQFFGPGTRLTVL.